These 12 T cell receptor beta chains were all obtained from the same sample, sequenced in a study of cytomegalovirus exposure and HLA in healthy donors. Amplification used 60 Vbeta primers and 13 Jbeta primers. Some clones are missing from TCRdb's copy, which holds only in-frame ones; the method was immunoSEQ multiplex PCR. Of about 180,000 clones detected, less than 85% appear once; the ten largest clones hold 4.8%. Sequenced sample: PBMCs. The receptors here all came from a man in his late teens or twenties in good health and CMV-seronegative.

This chain links TRBV28 with TRBJ1-5; tentatively, D is TRBD1 (6 bases). The V gene's germline CDR1 is MDHEN and CDR2 SYDVKM. The CDR3 sequence is 16 residues long. CDR3 sequence (DNA): TGTGCGTCCCTAATGGGAGGGGGAAGCGGCAATCAGCCCCAGCATTTT. This encodes CASLMGGGSGNQPQHF.

The chain combines TRBV25-1 with TRBJ1-4, with TRBD1 as a possible D gene (6 bases). The CDR3 spans 13 residues. The germline V gene encodes CDR1 MGHDK and CDR2 SYGVNS. The germline V and J ends were trimmed by 6 bases and 10 bases, with 15 bases remaining between them. The DNA of the CDR3 is TGTGCCAGCAGCGATGGGACATTTGGAAAACTGTTTTTT. This translates into CASSDGTFGKLFF.

This clone is a singleton in its sample. The rearrangement joins TRBV11-2 to TRBJ2-7; D possibly corresponds to TRBD2 (7 bases). There are 13 residues in the CDR3. Germline CDR1 and CDR2: SGHAT and FQNNGV. V lost 3 bases, J lost 4 bases, and 10 bases lay in between. This chain's CDR3 is CASSLGGRYEQYF. In DNA, the CDR3 is TGTGCCAGCAGCTTGGGGGGGCGGTACGAGCAGTACTTC.

The rearrangement uses TRBV9 and TRBJ1-4; D not resolved. CDR3 length: 12 amino acids. The V gene's germline CDR1 is SGDLS and CDR2 YYNGEE. V was clipped by 3 bases and J by 8 bases, with 8 bases between them. DNA for the CDR3: TGTGCCAGCAGCGCAGGTGGGGAAAAACTGTTTTTT. It is translated as CASSAGGEKLFF. Full variable domain (missing parts from reference TRBV9 and TRBJ1-4): DSGVTQTPKHLITATGQRVTLRCSPRSGDLSVYWYQQSLDQGLQFLIQYYNGEERAKGNILERFSAQQFPDLHSELNLSSLELGDSALYFCASSAGGEKLFFGSGTQLSVL.

V usage is TRBV2 and J usage is TRBJ2-3, with TRBD2 matching over 7 bases. The CDR3 consists of 13 residues. J was trimmed by 6 bases and V by 6 bases; bases with no gene match: 6. Germline V CDR1 and CDR2: SNHLY, FYNNEI. The CDR3 DNA reads TGTGCCAGCAGCGACGGGGGGAAGGATACGCAGTATTTT. The encoded protein is CASSDGGKDTQYF.

V gene TRBV28 combines with J gene TRBJ2-7; TRBD2 aligns across 13 bases. Unmatched junction bases numbered 6, after V lost 3 bases and J lost 1 base. The CDR3 runs 17 residues. In germline, CDR1 is MDHEN, CDR2 SYDVKM. The CDR3 is CASSFGLAGDMSYEQYF. The CDR3 nucleotides are TGTGCCAGCAGTTTTGGACTAGCGGGAGATATGTCCTACGAGCAGTACTTC.

This chain connects TRBV5-8 to TRBJ1-5; D gene ambiguous. The CDR3 contains 14 residues. In germline, CDR1 is SGHTS, CDR2 YDEGEE. V was shortened by 1 base and J by 0 bases, with 5 bases between the two germline ends. The CDR3 DNA follows: TGTGCCAGCAGCTTGACAGATAGCAATCAGCCCCAGCATTTT. This codes for CASSLTDSNQPQHF.

V usage is TRBV27 and J usage is TRBJ2-1; D might be TRBD2 (5 bases). Germline lookup yields CDR1 MNHEY and CDR2 SMNVEV (reference sequence). The V gene lost 8 bases and the J gene lost 5 bases, with 16 bases spanning the gap. The CDR3 is made up of 14 amino acids. The CDR3 here is CASGRGFGDNEQFF. Written as DNA, the CDR3 is TGTGCCAGCGGTAGAGGGTTCGGGGACAATGAGCAGTTCTTC.

This clone was seen only once. The J gene is TRBJ2-2, the V gene TRBV11-2; tentative D call: TRBD2 (6 bases). V shed 4 bases and J shed 5 bases, with 14 bases lying between them. CDR1 is SGHAT and CDR2 is FQNNGV in the germline V gene. The CDR3 totals 15 residues. For the CDR3, the DNA is TGTGCCAGCAGCTGGGTGGGAGGAGGGACCGGGGAGCTGTTTTTT. This encodes CASSWVGGGTGELFF.

V usage is TRBV12-5 and J usage is TRBJ1-2, with D unresolved. The CDR3 loop spans 13 amino acids. The V and J ends lost 5 bases and 4 bases respectively, with 11 bases between them. CDR1 and CDR2 from the germline V gene are LGHNT and FRNRAP. DNA for the CDR3: TGTGCTAGTGGTCCCGACACCTCCTATGGCTACACCTTC. Translating it yields CASGPDTSYGYTF.

The CDR3 DNA follows: TGTGCCAGTAGTAGGGACAGTCGGGGAGAGACCCAGTACTTC. Amino acid sequence: CASSRDSRGETQYF. The gene calls are TRBV19 and TRBJ2-5, with TRBD1 matching 7 bases. V shed 4 bases, J shed 4 bases, and the junction held 6 bases outside the gene matches. This CDR3 contains 14 residues. The V gene's germline CDR1 is LNHDA and CDR2 SQIVND (reference sequence).

The chain recombines TRBV23-1 with TRBJ2-1; D perhaps matches TRBD2 (6 bases). TRBV23-1 is placed among ORFs of uncertain function. The CDR3 is 14 residues long. V was clipped by 0 bases and J by 7 bases, with 10 bases between them. In nucleotides, the CDR3 is TGCGCCAGCAGTCAATCCTGGAGGGGTAATGAGCAGTTCTTC. Its protein product is CASSQSWRGNEQFF.